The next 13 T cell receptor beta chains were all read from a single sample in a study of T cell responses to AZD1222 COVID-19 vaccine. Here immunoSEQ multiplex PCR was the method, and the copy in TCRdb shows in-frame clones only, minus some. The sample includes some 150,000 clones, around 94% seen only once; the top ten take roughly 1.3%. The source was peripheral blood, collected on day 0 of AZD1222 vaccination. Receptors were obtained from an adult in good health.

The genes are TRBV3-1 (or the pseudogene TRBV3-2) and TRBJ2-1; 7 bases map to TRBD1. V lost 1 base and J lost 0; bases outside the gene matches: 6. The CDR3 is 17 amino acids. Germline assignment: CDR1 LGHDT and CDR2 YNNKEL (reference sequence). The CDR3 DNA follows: TGTGCCAGCAGCCAAGTCGCTAGGGGGCGCTCCTACAATGAGCAGTTCTTC. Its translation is CASSQVARGRSYNEQFF.

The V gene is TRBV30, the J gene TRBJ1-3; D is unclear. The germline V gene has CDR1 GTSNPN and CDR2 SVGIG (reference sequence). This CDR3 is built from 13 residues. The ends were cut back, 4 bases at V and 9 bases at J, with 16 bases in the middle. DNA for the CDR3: TGTGCCTGGACCGGGCTTCGAAAAGCCACCATATATTTT. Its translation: CAWTGLRKATIYF.

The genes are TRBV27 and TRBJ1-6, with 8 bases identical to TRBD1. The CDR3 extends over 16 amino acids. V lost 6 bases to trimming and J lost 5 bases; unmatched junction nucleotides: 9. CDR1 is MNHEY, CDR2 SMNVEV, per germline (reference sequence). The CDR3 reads CASSPTGGLHNSPLHF. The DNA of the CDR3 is TGTGCCAGCAGCCCAACAGGGGGACTACATAATTCACCCCTCCACTTT.

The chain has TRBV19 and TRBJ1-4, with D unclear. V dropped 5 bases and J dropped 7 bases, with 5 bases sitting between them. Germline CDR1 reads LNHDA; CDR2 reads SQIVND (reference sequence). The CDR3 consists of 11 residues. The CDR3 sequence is CASSWGEKLFF. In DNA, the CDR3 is TGTGCCAGTAGTTGGGGTGAAAAACTGTTTTTT.

The DNA of the CDR3 is TGTGCCAGCAGCTTAGCGCGGCTGAGCTCTGGAAACACCATATATTTT. This encodes CASSLARLSSGNTIYF. The V gene is TRBV7-9, the J gene TRBJ1-3; D gene unclear. Germline CDR1 is SEHNR and CDR2 is FQNEAQ (reference sequence). The V end lost 0 bases, the J end lost 0 bases, and 9 bases lay between the germline ends. This CDR3 region has 16 residues.

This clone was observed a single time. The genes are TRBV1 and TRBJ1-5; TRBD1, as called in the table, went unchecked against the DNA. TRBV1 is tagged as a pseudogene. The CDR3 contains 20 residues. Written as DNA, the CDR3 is TGCACCAGCTGCACATGGGGAACCTGGGACAGGATTAGAAGCAATCAGCCCCAGCATTTT. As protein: CTSCTWGTWDRIRSNQPQHF.

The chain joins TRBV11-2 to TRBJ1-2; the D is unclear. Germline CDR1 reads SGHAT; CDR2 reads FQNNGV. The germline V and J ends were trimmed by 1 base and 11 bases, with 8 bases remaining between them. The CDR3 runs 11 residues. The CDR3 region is CASSLGPRYTF. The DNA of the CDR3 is TGTGCCAGCAGCTTAGGTCCGAGGTACACCTTC.

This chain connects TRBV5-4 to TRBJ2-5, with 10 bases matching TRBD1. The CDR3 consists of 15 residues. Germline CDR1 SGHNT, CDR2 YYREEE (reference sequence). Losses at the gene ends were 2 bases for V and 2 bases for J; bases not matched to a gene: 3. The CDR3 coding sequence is TGTGCCAGCAGCTTTGGACAGGGGGATCAAGAGACCCAGTACTTC. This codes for CASSFGQGDQETQYF.

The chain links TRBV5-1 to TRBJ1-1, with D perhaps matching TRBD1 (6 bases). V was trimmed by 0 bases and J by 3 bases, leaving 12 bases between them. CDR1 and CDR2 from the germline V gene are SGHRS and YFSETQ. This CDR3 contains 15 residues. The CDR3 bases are TGCGCCAGCAGCTTGGTTTGGGGGCAGGACACTGAAGCTTTCTTT. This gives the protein CASSLVWGQDTEAFF.

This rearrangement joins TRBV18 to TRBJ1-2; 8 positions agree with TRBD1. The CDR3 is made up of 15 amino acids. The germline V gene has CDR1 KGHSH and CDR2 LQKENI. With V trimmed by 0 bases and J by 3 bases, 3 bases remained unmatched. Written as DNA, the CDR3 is TGTGCCAGCTCACCACCCACGGACAGGGACTATGGCTACACCTTC. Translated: CASSPPTDRDYGYTF.

The CDR3 region is CASSKDTLNYGYTF. In nucleotides, the CDR3 is TGTGCCAGCAGCAAGGACACCCTAAACTATGGCTACACCTTC. The genes are TRBV28 and TRBJ1-2, with D tentatively TRBD1 (5 bases). Deletions cut 6 bases from V and 2 bases from J, with 13 bases between. The germline CDR1 and CDR2 sequences are MDHEN and SYDVKM. The CDR3 contains 14 residues.

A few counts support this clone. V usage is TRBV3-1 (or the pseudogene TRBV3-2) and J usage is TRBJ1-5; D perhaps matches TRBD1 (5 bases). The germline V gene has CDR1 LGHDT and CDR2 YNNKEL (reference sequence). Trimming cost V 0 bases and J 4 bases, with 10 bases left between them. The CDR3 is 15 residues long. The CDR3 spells CASSQEGVRNQPQHF. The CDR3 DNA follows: TGTGCCAGCAGCCAAGAAGGGGTGCGAAATCAGCCCCAGCATTTT.

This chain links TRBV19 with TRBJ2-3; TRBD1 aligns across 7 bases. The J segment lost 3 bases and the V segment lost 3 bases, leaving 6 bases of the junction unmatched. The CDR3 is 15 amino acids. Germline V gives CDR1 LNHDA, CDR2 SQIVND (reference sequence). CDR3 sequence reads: CASSILPGGTDTQYF. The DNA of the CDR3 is TGTGCCAGTAGTATTCTCCCAGGGGGTACAGATACGCAGTATTTT.